This TCR beta chain was sequenced for a study of molecular identifiers for immune sequencing clone quantification. Study information: Replicate RNA from approximately 20,000 or 98,000 naive CD8 T cells formed five aliquots; four were sequenced. Findings and caveats of the study: Spiked TCR RNA from one Jurkat cell reportedly showed up when mixed among some 1 million naive cells.

CDR1 is LNHDA, CDR2 SQIVND, per germline (reference sequence). Germline trimming cut 7 bases from V and 6 bases from J; bases unmatched to any gene: 9. CDR3 length: 14 residues. This clonotype has just a few counts. What it binds is unknown. TCRdb re-derived calls from the PCR reads in MiXCR, one entry per CDR3 protein. This sample has more than 450,000 distinct CDR3 sequences, with roughly 26% found just once. This chain links TRBV19 with TRBJ2-7, with TRBD2 matching over 10 bases. What was sequenced was naive CD8+ T cells from blood, with Jurkat cell RNA spiked in. Subset of the sample: FACS-sorted CD8+CD4-CCR7+CD45RA+ naive T cells. This TCR was sampled from a human donor in good health. Some libraries in this study had Jurkat cell RNA spiked in. For the CDR3, the DNA is TGTGCCAGTAACCAGCTAGCGGGAGCTAGCGAGCAGTACTTC. Its protein is CASNQLAGASEQYF.